The present TCR beta chain was sequenced within a study of T-cell memory formation after mild COVID-19. A few counts support this clonotype. Its antigen is not identified. The TCR alpha and TCR beta cDNA libraries, bearing sample barcodes and UMIs, were generated by 5'RACE using constant-segment primers. TCRdb analysed the 5' RACE reads with MiXCR anew, one entry per CDR3 protein. The table records under 400,000 distinct CDR3 sequences, about 21% of them present only once. Study-level results: The finding that pre-infection memory included some responding clones suggested that cross-reactive memory joined. Clones that contracted from day 15 to 85 were balanced CD4/CD8, while later expanders leaned CD4+. Mostly located in CM and EM were contracting CD4+ clones, with contracting CD8+ clones located in EMRA.

The V and J ends lost 6 bases and 5 bases respectively, with 16 bases between them. The CDR3 sequence is 14 residues long. Germline CDR1 KGHDR, CDR2 SFDVKD. The V gene is TRBV24-1, the J gene TRBJ2-7; D possibly corresponds to TRBD2 (6 bases). This TCR was sampled from an adult woman who had mild COVID-19 (a few samples of this study predate the infection). Cell type and time point are not known. Sequencing was carried out using PBMCs or a T cell subset sorted from them (not recorded which). The CDR3 DNA reads as TGTGCCACCAGTTCGGGCTGGAGCGGGCACGAGCAGTACTTC. It codes for CATSSGWSGHEQYF.